These 32 T cell receptor beta chains originate from one sample sequenced in a study of T cells in localized non-small cell lung cancer. Assay used: immunoSEQ multiplex PCR; TCRdb lists only in-frame clones, some missing. The sample contains under 65,000 clones, about 87% of which appear only once. The source material was peripheral blood, sampled before any cancer treatment. These receptors were obtained from a man aged 40 to 69 with stage I squamous cell lung carcinoma.

This clone was recorded once. The chain is built from TRBV9 and TRBJ2-5; D gene uncertain. There are 16 residues in the CDR3. V lost 3 bases, J lost 1 base, and 16 bases lay in between. CDR1 is SGDLS and CDR2 is YYNGEE in the germline V gene. The CDR3 DNA reads TGTGCCAGCAGCGGTTGGGTAGCAGGTCTCCAAGAGACCCAGTACTTC. Translating it yields CASSGWVAGLQETQYF.

The V call is TRBV5-6, the J call TRBJ2-1; 9 positions match TRBD1. CDR3 length equals 15 residues. V lost 5 bases to trimming and J lost 4 bases; unmatched junction nucleotides: 7. Looked up from germline, CDR1 is SGHDT and CDR2 is YYEEEE. In DNA form, the CDR3 reads TGTGCCAGCAGGCGCGGGACAGGGAGGTACAATGAGCAGTTCTTC. It translates to CASRRGTGRYNEQFF.

The J gene is TRBJ2-7, the V gene TRBV7-9; D may be TRBD2 (7 bases). This CDR3 is built from 16 residues. V lost 5 bases to trimming and J lost 1 base, with 18 bases between them. Germline CDR1 reads SEHNR; CDR2 reads FQNEAQ (reference sequence). The CDR3 bases are TGTGCCAGCAGCCCTACCGGGGGGCTGGGGTCCTACGAGCAGTACTTC. It codes for CASSPTGGLGSYEQYF.

The CDR3 here is CASSFSYEQYF. The CDR3 coding sequence is TGTGCCAGCAGTTTTTCGTACGAGCAGTACTTC. The V and J genes are TRBV2 and TRBJ2-7; D gene uncertain. The CDR3 has 11 residues. With 5 bases removed from V and 4 bases from J, the gap between germline ends came to 6 bases. The germline CDR1 and CDR2 sequences are SNHLY and FYNNEI.

The chain carries TRBV18 and TRBJ2-2; the D gene is possibly TRBD2 (6 bases). This CDR3 has 15 residues. The V gene's germline CDR1 is KGHSH and CDR2 LQKENI. V was shortened by 4 bases and J by 4 bases, with 13 bases between the two germline ends. This CDR3 is CASSRGTLSTGELFF. The CDR3 DNA is TGTGCCAGCTCACGCGGGACTCTCAGCACCGGGGAGCTGTTTTTT. Together with reference TRBV18 and TRBJ2-2, the CDR3 gives the full variable domain: NAGVMQNPRHLVRRRGQEARLRCSPMKGHSHVYWYRQLPEEGLKFMVYLQKENIIDESGMPKERFSAEFPKEGPSILRIQQVVRGDSAAYFCASSRGTLSTGELFFGEGSRLTVL.

The chain links TRBV7-3 to TRBJ2-2, with D tentatively TRBD1 (6 bases). V lost 0 bases to trimming and J lost 1 base, with 9 bases between them. CDR1 SGHTA and CDR2 FQGTGA come from the germline V gene. CDR3 length equals 16 residues. CDR3 region: CASSLTGRGNTGELFF. The CDR3 DNA is TGTGCCAGCAGCTTAACGGGCAGGGGGAACACCGGGGAGCTGTTTTTT. The entire variable domain, with the rest obtained from reference TRBV7-3 and TRBJ2-2, is as follows: GAGVSQTPSNKVTEKGKYVELRCDPISGHTALYWYRQSLGQGPEFLIYFQGTGAADDSGLPNDRFFAVRPEGSVSTLKIQRTERGDSAVYLCASSLTGRGNTGELFFGEGSRLTVL.

This rearrangement joins TRBV5-4 to TRBJ2-3; 9 bases are shared with TRBD2. Germline V gives CDR1 SGHNT, CDR2 YYREEE (reference sequence). Germline trimming cut 4 bases from V and 2 bases from J; bases unmatched to any gene: 8. The length of the CDR3 is 16 residues. The CDR3 nucleotides read TGTGCCAGCAGCACACCGGGACTAGCTGTCACAGATACGCAGTATTTT. Translation gives CASSTPGLAVTDTQYF.

This sequence joins TRBV11-3 and TRBJ1-1; no definite D call. Germline CDR1 reads SGHNT; CDR2 reads YENEEA. Trimming shortened V by 0 bases and J by 0 bases, and 2 bases separated the two germline ends. This CDR3 is 13 amino acids long. CDR3 DNA sequence: TGTGCCAGCAGCTTAGAATTGAACACTGAAGCTTTCTTT. Amino acids: CASSLELNTEAFF.

The V call is TRBV6-1, the J call TRBJ1-5, with D possibly being TRBD1 (6 bases). There are 18 residues in the CDR3. Germline assignment: CDR1 MNHNS and CDR2 SASEGT. V gave up 3 bases and J gave up 3 bases, with 21 bases separating them. CDR3 protein: CASSESPPLAGANQPQHF. The CDR3 coding sequence is TGTGCCAGCAGTGAGTCCCCCCCCCTAGCAGGGGCCAATCAGCCCCAGCATTTT.

The CDR3, as DNA: TGTGCCAGCAGCTACGGACTAGACTCCTACGAGCAGTACTTC. This encodes CASSYGLDSYEQYF. The genes are TRBV5-6 and TRBJ2-7, with 7 bases aligning to TRBD2. The trim removed 3 bases at V and 0 bases at J, leaving 3 bases unmatched. The germline V gene encodes CDR1 SGHDT and CDR2 YYEEEE. This CDR3 spans 14 amino acids.

The chain recombines TRBV27 with TRBJ2-3, with D hard to call. This CDR3 spans 14 amino acids. The germline gives CDR1 MNHEY, CDR2 SMNVEV (reference sequence). The germline V and J ends were trimmed by 3 bases and 2 bases, with 9 bases remaining between them. The chain's CDR3 is CASSLTADTDTQYF. Written as DNA, the CDR3 is TGTGCCAGCAGTTTGACGGCGGACACAGATACGCAGTATTTT.

The genes are TRBV27 and TRBJ1-2; 7 bases agree with TRBD1. Trimming removed 6 bases from V and 4 bases from J; junction bases left unmatched: 8. Germline lookup yields CDR1 MNHEY and CDR2 SMNVEV (reference sequence). The CDR3 spans 14 residues. CDR3 sequence: CASRPSTGTYGYTF. The DNA for the CDR3 is TGTGCCAGCAGACCCTCGACAGGGACCTATGGCTACACCTTC.

The rearrangement uses TRBV7-8 and TRBJ2-7, with D perhaps matching TRBD2 (6 bases). This CDR3 contains 15 residues. V lost 5 bases and J lost 4, with 18 bases in between. Germline loops: CDR1 SGHVS, CDR2 FQNEAQ. The CDR3 bases are TGTGCCAGCAGCACACCGGGACTTGCCGTTTACGAGCAGTACTTC. It encodes CASSTPGLAVYEQYF.

The chain links TRBV27 to TRBJ2-7, with TRBD1 matching 7 bases. This CDR3 has 14 residues. Trimming removed 1 base from V and 6 bases from J; junction bases left unmatched: 6. Germline assignment: CDR1 MNHEY and CDR2 SMNVEV (reference sequence). CDR3: CASSLFAHRGEQYF. The DNA for the CDR3 is TGTGCCAGCAGTTTATTCGCCCACAGGGGCGAGCAGTACTTC.

The chain joins TRBV7-3 to TRBJ2-3; D is ambiguous. Trimming left V 5 bases short and J 0 bases short, with 3 bases between. In germline, CDR1 is SGHTA, CDR2 FQGTGA. CDR3 length: 12 residues. CDR3 in DNA: TGTGCCAGCAGCATCAGCACAGATACGCAGTATTTT. Protein: CASSISTDTQYF. The full variable domain, completed using reference TRBV7-3 and TRBJ2-3, is GAGVSQTPSNKVTEKGKYVELRCDPISGHTALYWYRQSLGQGPEFLIYFQGTGAADDSGLPNDRFFAVRPEGSVSTLKIQRTERGDSAVYLCASSISTDTQYFGPGTRLTVL.

The chain combines TRBV4-2 with TRBJ2-5; 9 positions agree with TRBD1. J lost 4 bases, V lost 4 bases, and 4 bases had no gene match. The CDR3 consists of 14 residues. The germline V gene has CDR1 LGHNA and CDR2 YNFKEQ. The CDR3 DNA reads as TGTGCCAGCAGCCCTCGGACAGGGGTAGAGACCCAGTACTTC. Its protein is CASSPRTGVETQYF.

The chain combines TRBV7-8 with TRBJ2-3, with 11 bases matching TRBD1. The CDR3 has 16 residues. V trimming: 5 bases; J trimming: 5 bases; junction bases outside the gene matches: 9. Germline V CDR1 and CDR2: SGHVS, FQNEAQ. Here the CDR3 reads CASSQGDRGVLDTQYF. In DNA form, the CDR3 reads TGTGCCAGCAGCCAGGGGGACAGGGGGGTCCTAGATACGCAGTATTTT.

In DNA, the CDR3 is TGCAGCGTCCGTCGGAGAGGGGCGTCACAGGGATCCTACAATGAGCAGTTCTTC. It is translated as CSVRRRGASQGSYNEQFF. This chain joins TRBV29-1 and TRBJ2-1; D is possibly TRBD1 (6 bases). The CDR3 length is 18 residues. Trimming removed 6 bases from V and 1 base from J, with 25 bases in between. In germline, CDR1 is SQVTM, CDR2 ANQGSEA.

This clone has a single count. V and J are TRBV5-1 and TRBJ2-1, with D possibly matching TRBD1 (5 bases). CDR3 size: 13 residues. V shed 1 base and J shed 8 bases, with 10 bases lying between them. Per germline, CDR1 SGHRS and CDR2 YFSETQ. The CDR3 region is CASSLRGKDEQFF. In nucleotides, the CDR3 is TGCGCCAGCAGCTTGAGGGGTAAGGATGAGCAGTTCTTC.

J is TRBJ2-1 and V is TRBV5-5; 7 nucleotides agree with TRBD2. This CDR3 has 15 amino acids. Trimming removed 6 bases from V and 8 bases from J; junction bases left unmatched: 14. CDR1 and CDR2 (germline): SGHKS, YYEKEE (reference sequence). CDR3 DNA: TGTGCCAGCATCCTCGGGGCGGGAGTCATTTATGAGCAGTTCTTC. The encoded protein is CASILGAGVIYEQFF.

The chain has TRBV28 and TRBJ2-3, with 12 bases identical to TRBD2. The CDR3 runs to 17 residues. V dropped 5 bases and J dropped 2; count of bases not matched to a gene: 8. From germline, CDR1 is MDHEN and CDR2 SYDVKM. The CDR3 reads CASSTRLAGDFTDTQYF. The CDR3 coding sequence is TGTGCCAGCAGTACCCGACTAGCGGGGGATTTCACAGATACGCAGTATTTT.

The rearrangement joins TRBV18 to TRBJ1-5, with a weak D call TRBD1 (6 bases). This CDR3 region has 15 residues. Germline CDR1 is KGHSH and CDR2 is LQKENI. V gave up 6 bases and J gave up 3 bases, with 15 bases separating them. The CDR3 DNA reads TGTGCCAGCTCGGCGTCGGGACAACTCAATCAGCCCCAGCATTTT. Amino acid sequence: CASSASGQLNQPQHF.

This chain connects TRBV19 to TRBJ2-1; possibly TRBD1 for D (5 bases). The CDR3 has 13 amino acids. Germline CDR1 and CDR2: LNHDA and SQIVND (reference sequence). V shed 5 bases and J shed 4 bases, with 9 bases lying between them. The CDR3 reads CASSQDKYNEQFF. The CDR3 DNA reads as TGTGCCAGTAGTCAGGACAAGTACAATGAGCAGTTCTTC.

This clone was detected only once. This chain joins TRBV28 and TRBJ2-3; 10 positions match TRBD2. With 5 bases clipped from V and 4 bases from J, the junction kept 6 bases outside the gene matches. Germline loops: CDR1 MDHEN, CDR2 SYDVKM. The CDR3 length is 15 residues. The CDR3 DNA sequence: TGTGCCAGCAGTCCAGCGGGAGGGCCCTCAGATACGCAGTATTTT. This encodes CASSPAGGPSDTQYF.

The rearrangement uses TRBV2 and TRBJ2-3; 11 nucleotides agree with TRBD2. The V and J ends lost 6 bases and 5 bases, in that order; junction bases with no gene match: 7. Germline V CDR1 and CDR2: SNHLY, FYNNEI. This CDR3 contains 15 residues. The DNA for the CDR3 is TGTGCCAGCAGCCCCACTAGCGGGAGTGGAGATACGCAGTATTTT. Translation gives CASSPTSGSGDTQYF.

The J gene is TRBJ1-3, the V gene TRBV9, with no clear D. The CDR3 runs 15 residues. Trimming took off 4 bases at V and 0 bases at J, with 11 bases between the two ends. Per the germline V gene, CDR1 is SGDLS and CDR2 is YYNGEE. The CDR3 sequence is CASSQVTDSGNTIYF. In DNA, the CDR3 is TGTGCCAGCAGCCAAGTTACAGACTCTGGAAACACCATATATTTT.

V usage is TRBV11-2 and J usage is TRBJ2-3; 11 bases match TRBD2. Germline values: CDR1 SGHAT, CDR2 FQNNGV. The CDR3 length is 19 residues. The V segment lost 0 bases and the J segment 0 bases; nucleotides outside the gene matches: 8. The DNA of the CDR3 is TGTGCCAGCAGCTTAGATCGCCCTAGCGGGAGGCCTAGCACAGATACGCAGTATTTT. Its protein is CASSLDRPSGRPSTDTQYF. Based on the CDR3 plus reference TRBV11-2 and TRBJ2-3, the full variable domain is EAGVAQSPRYKIIEKRQSVAFWCNPISGHATLYWYQQILGQGPKLLIQFQNNGVVDDSQLPKDRFSAERLKGVDSTLKIQPAKLEDSAVYLCASSLDRPSGRPSTDTQYFGPGTRLTVL.

The chain couples TRBV11-3 to TRBJ2-3; D possibly corresponds to TRBD2 (5 bases). This CDR3 region has 12 residues. Germline loops: CDR1 SGHNT, CDR2 YENEEA. Between the trimmed V and J ends, which lost 5 bases and 3 bases, there was a span of 6 bases. For the CDR3, the DNA is TGTGCCAGCAGCCCGGGGACAGATACGCAGTATTTT. Protein: CASSPGTDTQYF.

The rearrangement uses TRBV5-5 and TRBJ1-5; D remains ambiguous. The CDR3 has 13 residues. Germline CDR1 is SGHKS and CDR2 is YYEKEE (reference sequence). The V end lost 3 bases, the J end lost 5 bases, and 9 bases lay between the germline ends. The CDR3 is CASSSGMDQPQHF. The CDR3 DNA is TGTGCCAGCAGCTCCGGTATGGATCAGCCCCAGCATTTT.

The chain uses TRBV28 and TRBJ1-5, with 7 nucleotides matching TRBD1. The CDR3 is 15 residues long. Germline CDR1 and CDR2: MDHEN and SYDVKM. Germline trimming cut 4 bases from V and 6 bases from J; bases unmatched to any gene: 9. CDR3 sequence reads: CASSSQRQGSQPQHF. CDR3 in DNA: TGTGCCAGCAGTTCCCAAAGACAGGGAAGTCAGCCCCAGCATTTT. The variable domain in full, with the rest retrieved from reference TRBV28 and TRBJ1-5, is DVKVTQSSRYLVKRTGEKVFLECVQDMDHENMFWYRQDPGLGLRLIYFSYDVKMKEKGDIPEGYSVSREKKERFSLILESASTNQTSMYLCASSSQRQGSQPQHFGDGTRLSIL.

This clone has a handful of counts. J is TRBJ2-3 and V is TRBV4-3, with 11 positions matching TRBD1. Germline CDR1 LGHNA, CDR2 YSLEER. The CDR3 has 15 amino acids. J was trimmed by 7 bases and V by 1 base; bases with no gene match: 4. CDR3 protein: CASSQVGQGGNTQYF. The CDR3 region has the DNA TGCGCCAGCAGCCAAGTGGGACAGGGGGGGAATACGCAGTATTTT.

This chain uses TRBV7-2 with TRBJ2-7; perhaps TRBD2 as D (5 bases). The CDR3 is 14 residues long. Germline V gives CDR1 SGHTA, CDR2 FQGNSA. With 5 bases removed from V and 3 bases from J, the gap between germline ends came to 14 bases. The CDR3 sequence is CASSPPSSYYEQYF. The DNA of the CDR3 is TGTGCCAGCAGCCCGCCTAGCAGCTACTACGAGCAGTACTTC.